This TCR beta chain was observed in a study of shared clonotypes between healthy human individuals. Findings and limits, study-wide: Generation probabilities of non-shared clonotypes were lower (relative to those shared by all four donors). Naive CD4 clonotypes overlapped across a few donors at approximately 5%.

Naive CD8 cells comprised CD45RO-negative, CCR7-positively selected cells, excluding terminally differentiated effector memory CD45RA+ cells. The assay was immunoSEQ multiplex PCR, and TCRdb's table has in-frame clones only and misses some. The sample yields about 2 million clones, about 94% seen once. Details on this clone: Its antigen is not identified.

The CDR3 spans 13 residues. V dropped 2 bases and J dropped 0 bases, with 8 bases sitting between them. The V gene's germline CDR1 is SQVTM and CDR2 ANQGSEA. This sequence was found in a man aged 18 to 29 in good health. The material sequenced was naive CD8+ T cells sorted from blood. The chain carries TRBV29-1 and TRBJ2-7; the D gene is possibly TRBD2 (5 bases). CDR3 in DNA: TGCAGCGTTGAAACAGCGGACTCCTACGAGCAGTACTTC. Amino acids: CSVETADSYEQYF.